This T cell receptor beta chain is drawn from a study of blood T cell repertoires in COVID-19. As for the study in general: Nucleic acid was either cDNA or gDNA, and it came from T cells, B-cell-depleted T cells, or PBMCs.

Per the germline V gene, CDR1 is SGHTA and CDR2 is FQGNSA. The V end lost 5 bases, the J end lost 5 bases, and 19 bases lay between the germline ends. The CDR3 has 15 amino acids. Method: immunoSEQ multiplex PCR; TCRdb's copy keeps in-frame clones and lacks some. Of 88,000 or so clones in the sample, around 79% were seen once. The sample consisted of peripheral blood. The chain links TRBV7-2 to TRBJ2-7, with D possibly TRBD1 on 6 matching bases. This TCR was sampled from a human donor in a cohort sampled during active COVID-19. CDR3 in DNA: TGTGCCAGCAGCCCCTCTGGGTCACAGGGCCACGAGCAGTACTTC. It specifies CASSPSGSQGHEQYF.